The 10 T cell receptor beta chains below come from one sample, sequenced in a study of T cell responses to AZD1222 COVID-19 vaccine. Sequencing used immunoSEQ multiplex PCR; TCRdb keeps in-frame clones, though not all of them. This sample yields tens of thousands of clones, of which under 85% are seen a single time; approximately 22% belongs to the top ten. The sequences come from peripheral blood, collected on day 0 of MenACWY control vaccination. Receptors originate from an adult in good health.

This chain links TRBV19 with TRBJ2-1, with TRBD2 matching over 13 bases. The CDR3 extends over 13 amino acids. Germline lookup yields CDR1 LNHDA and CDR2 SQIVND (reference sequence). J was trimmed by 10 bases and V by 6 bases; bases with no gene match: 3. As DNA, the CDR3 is TGTGCCAGTAGACCGGGACTAGCGGGAGAGCAGTTCTTC. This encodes CASRPGLAGEQFF. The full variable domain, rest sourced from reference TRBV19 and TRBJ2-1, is DGGITQSPKYLFRKEGQNVTLSCEQNLNHDAMYWYRQDPGQGLRLIYYSQIVNDFQKGDIAEGYSVSREKKESFPLTVTSAQKNPTAFYLCASRPGLAGEQFFGPGTRLTVL.

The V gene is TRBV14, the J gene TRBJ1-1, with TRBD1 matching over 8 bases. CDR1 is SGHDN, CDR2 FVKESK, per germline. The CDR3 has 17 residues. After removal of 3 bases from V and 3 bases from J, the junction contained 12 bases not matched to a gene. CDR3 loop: CASSHRLQGVTDTEAFF. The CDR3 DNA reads TGTGCCAGCAGCCATAGGCTACAGGGGGTAACGGACACTGAAGCTTTCTTT.

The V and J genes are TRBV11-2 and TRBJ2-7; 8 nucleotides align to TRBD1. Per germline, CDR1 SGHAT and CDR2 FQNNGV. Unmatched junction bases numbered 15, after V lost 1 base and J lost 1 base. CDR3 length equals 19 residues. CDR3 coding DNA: TGTGCCAGCAGCTTAGTGAAGGCCAGGGGGCAGGCGAATTCCTACGAGCAGTACTTC. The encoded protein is CASSLVKARGQANSYEQYF.

CDR3 bases: TGCGCCAGCAGCCAAGATAACCTCGGCACTGAAGCTTTCTTT. This gives the protein CASSQDNLGTEAFF. The chain has TRBV4-1 and TRBJ1-1; no firm D call. The CDR3 is made up of 14 amino acids. Germline CDR1 is MGHRA and CDR2 is YSYEKL. V lost 0 bases to trimming and J lost 4 bases, with 9 bases between them.

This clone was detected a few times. CDR3 sequence reads: CASSLRRDSGNTIYF. In nucleotides, the CDR3 is TGTGCCAGCAGCTTGCGACGGGACTCTGGAAACACCATATATTTT. J is TRBJ1-3 and V is TRBV11-2; no definite D call. This CDR3 has 15 residues. CDR1 is SGHAT, CDR2 FQNNGV, per germline. V shed 3 bases and J shed 0 bases, with 9 bases lying between them.

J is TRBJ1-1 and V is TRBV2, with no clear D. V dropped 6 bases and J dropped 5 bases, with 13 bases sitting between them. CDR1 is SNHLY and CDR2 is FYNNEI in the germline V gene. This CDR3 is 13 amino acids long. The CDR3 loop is CASRDWWRTEAFF. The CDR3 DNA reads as TGTGCCAGCAGGGACTGGTGGAGGACTGAAGCTTTCTTT.

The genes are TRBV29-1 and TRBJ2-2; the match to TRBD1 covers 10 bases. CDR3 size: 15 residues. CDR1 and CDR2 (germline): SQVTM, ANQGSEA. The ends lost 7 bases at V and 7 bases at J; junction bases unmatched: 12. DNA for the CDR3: TGCAGCGCTAAGCAGGGACAGGGGCTGGTCGGGGAGCTGTTTTTT. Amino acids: CSAKQGQGLVGELFF.

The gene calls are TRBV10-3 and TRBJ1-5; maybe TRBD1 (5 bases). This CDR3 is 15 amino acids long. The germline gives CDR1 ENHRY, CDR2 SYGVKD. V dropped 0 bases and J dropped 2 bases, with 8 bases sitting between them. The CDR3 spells CAISESRGGNQPQHF. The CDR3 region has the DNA TGTGCCATCAGTGAGTCTCGGGGGGGCAATCAGCCCCAGCATTTT.

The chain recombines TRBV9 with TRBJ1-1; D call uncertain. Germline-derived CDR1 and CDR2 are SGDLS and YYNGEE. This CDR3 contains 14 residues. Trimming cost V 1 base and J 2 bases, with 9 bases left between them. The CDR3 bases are TGTGCCAGCAGCGTAAGGCCAGGCAACACTGAAGCTTTCTTT. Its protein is CASSVRPGNTEAFF.

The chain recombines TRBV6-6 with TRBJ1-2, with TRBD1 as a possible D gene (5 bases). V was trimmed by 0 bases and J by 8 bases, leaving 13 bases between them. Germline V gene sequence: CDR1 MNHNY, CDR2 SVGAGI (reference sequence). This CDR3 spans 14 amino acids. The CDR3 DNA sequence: TGTGCCAGCAGTTACTCGGCAGGGCCCTACGGCTACACCTTC. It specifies CASSYSAGPYGYTF.